These 5 T cell receptor beta chains share one sample of origin, sequenced in a study of blood T cell repertoires in COVID-19. Data came from immunoSEQ multiplex PCR; TCRdb stores just in-frame clones and leaves some out. The repertoire consists of around 420,000 clones, with approximately 91% occurring once and the leading ten covering around 2.1%. Sequencing used PBMCs or T cells enriched from blood (not recorded which). The receptors come from a woman in her thirties or forties with acute COVID-19.

The chain uses TRBV9 and TRBJ1-4, with 10 bases identical to TRBD1. The junction had 6 bases not matched to a gene; V was cut back by 3 bases and J by 7 bases. Germline CDR1 is SGDLS and CDR2 is YYNGEE. The CDR3 is 15 amino acids. The CDR3 DNA reads TGTGCCAGCAGCGCGTCCGGGACAGGGGCTGAAAAACTGTTTTTT. Translation: CASSASGTGAEKLFF.

A few counts support this clone. This chain links TRBV21-1 with TRBJ1-4; TRBD1, the table's D call, was not compared with the DNA. TRBV21-1 counts as a pseudogene. The CDR3 loop spans 12 amino acids. Written as DNA, the CDR3 is TGTGCCAGGACAGGGGGGCATGAAAAACTGTTTTTT. This translates into CARTGGHEKLFF.

The chain has TRBV23-1 and TRBJ1-2, with 7 positions matching TRBD1. TRBV23-1 is treated as an ORF (open reading frame) with a function not yet certain. V was clipped by 6 bases and J by 4 bases; unmatched bases: 11. This CDR3 contains 15 residues. The CDR3: CASRINRGRGYGYTF. The CDR3 DNA is TGCGCCAGCAGGATAAACAGGGGACGGGGCTATGGCTACACCTTC.

V and J are TRBV5-6 and TRBJ2-1, with 11 bases fitting TRBD2. Germline V gene sequence: CDR1 SGHDT, CDR2 YYEEEE. The CDR3 consists of 16 residues. V was clipped by 4 bases and J by 4 bases; unmatched bases: 7. The DNA of the CDR3 is TGTGCCAGCAGCCTACGACTAGCGGGGTTTTACAATGAGCAGTTCTTC. Translated, it gives CASSLRLAGFYNEQFF.

The V call is TRBV7-2, the J call TRBJ1-6; possibly TRBD1 for D (5 bases). Trimming pared 5 bases from V and 7 bases from J, leaving 15 bases between. This CDR3 comprises 15 residues. Germline loops: CDR1 SGHTA, CDR2 FQGNSA. CDR3 amino acids: CASSPMGGTNSPLHF. As DNA, the CDR3 is TGTGCCAGCAGCCCCATGGGGGGTACGAATTCACCCCTCCACTTT.